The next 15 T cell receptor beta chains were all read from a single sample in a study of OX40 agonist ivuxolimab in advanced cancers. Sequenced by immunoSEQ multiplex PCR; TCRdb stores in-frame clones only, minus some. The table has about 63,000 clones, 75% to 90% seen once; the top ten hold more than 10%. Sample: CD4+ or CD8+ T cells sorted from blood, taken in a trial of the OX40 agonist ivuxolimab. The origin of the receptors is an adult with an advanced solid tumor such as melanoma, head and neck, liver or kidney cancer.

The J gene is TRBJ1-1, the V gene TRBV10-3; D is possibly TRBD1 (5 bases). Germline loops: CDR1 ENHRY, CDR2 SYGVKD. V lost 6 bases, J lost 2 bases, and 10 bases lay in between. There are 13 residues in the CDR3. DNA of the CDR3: TGTGCCATCAGATTGACAGAAAACACTGAAGCTTTCTTT. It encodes CAIRLTENTEAFF.

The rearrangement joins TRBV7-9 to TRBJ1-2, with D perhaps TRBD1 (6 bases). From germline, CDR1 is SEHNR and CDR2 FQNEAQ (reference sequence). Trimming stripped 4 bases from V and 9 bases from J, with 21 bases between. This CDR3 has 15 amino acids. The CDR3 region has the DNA TGTGCCAGCAGCTCGGGTTTCGGCGGGGGCGCGAGCTACACCTTC. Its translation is CASSSGFGGGASYTF.

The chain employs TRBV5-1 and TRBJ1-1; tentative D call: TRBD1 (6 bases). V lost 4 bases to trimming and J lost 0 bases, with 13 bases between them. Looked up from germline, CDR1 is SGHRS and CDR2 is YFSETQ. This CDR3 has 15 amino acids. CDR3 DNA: TGCGCCAGCAGCCCTACGACAGGAGTGAACACTGAAGCTTTCTTT. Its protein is CASSPTTGVNTEAFF.

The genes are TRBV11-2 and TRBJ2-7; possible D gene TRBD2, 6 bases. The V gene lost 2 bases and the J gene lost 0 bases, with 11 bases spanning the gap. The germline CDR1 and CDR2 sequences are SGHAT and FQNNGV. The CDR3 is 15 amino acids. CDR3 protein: CASSLWGTSSYEQYF. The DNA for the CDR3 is TGTGCCAGCAGCTTATGGGGGACTTCCTCCTACGAGCAGTACTTC. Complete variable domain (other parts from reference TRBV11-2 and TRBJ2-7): EAGVAQSPRYKIIEKRQSVAFWCNPISGHATLYWYQQILGQGPKLLIQFQNNGVVDDSQLPKDRFSAERLKGVDSTLKIQPAKLEDSAVYLCASSLWGTSSYEQYFGPGTRLTVT.

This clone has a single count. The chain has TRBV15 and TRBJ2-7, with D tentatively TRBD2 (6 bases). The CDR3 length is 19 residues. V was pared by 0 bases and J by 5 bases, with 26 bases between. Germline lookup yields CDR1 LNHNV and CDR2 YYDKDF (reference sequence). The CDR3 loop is CATSRDMFRSTRERNEQYF. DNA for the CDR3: TGTGCCACCAGCAGAGATATGTTTCGATCGACTAGAGAACGAAACGAGCAGTACTTC.

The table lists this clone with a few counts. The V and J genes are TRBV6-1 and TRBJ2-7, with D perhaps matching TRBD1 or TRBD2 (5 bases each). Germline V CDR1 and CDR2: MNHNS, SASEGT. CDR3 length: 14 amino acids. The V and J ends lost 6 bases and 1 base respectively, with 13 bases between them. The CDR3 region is CASRGRTFSYEQYF. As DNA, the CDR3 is TGTGCCAGCAGGGGACGGACCTTTTCCTACGAGCAGTACTTC.

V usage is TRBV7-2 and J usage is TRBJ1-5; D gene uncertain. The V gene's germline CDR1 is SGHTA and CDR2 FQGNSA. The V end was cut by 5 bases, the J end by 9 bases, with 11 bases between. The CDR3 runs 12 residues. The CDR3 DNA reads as TGTGCCAGCAGCAAGACCGCCGGGCCCCAGCATTTT. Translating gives CASSKTAGPQHF. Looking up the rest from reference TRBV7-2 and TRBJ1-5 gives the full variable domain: GAGVSQSPSNKVTEKGKDVELRCDPISGHTALYWYRQSLGQGLEFLIYFQGNSAPDKSGLPSDRFSAERTGGSVSTLTIQRTQQEDSAVYLCASSKTAGPQHFGDGTRLSIL.

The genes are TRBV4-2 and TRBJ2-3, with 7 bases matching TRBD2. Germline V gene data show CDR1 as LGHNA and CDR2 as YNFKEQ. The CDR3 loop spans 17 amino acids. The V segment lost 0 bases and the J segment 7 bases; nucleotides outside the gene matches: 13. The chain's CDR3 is CASSQDPQRGRLYTQYF. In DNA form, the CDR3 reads TGTGCCAGCAGCCAAGATCCTCAGCGGGGACGACTTTATACGCAGTATTTT.

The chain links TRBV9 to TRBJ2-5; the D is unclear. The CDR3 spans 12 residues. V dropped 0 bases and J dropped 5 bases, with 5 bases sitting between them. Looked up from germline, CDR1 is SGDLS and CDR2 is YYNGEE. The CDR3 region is CASSVAGETQYF. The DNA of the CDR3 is TGTGCCAGCAGCGTAGCTGGGGAGACCCAGTACTTC.

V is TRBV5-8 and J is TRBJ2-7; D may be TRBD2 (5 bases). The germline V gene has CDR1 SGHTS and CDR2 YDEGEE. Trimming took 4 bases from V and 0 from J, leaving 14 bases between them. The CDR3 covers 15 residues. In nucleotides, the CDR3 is TGTGCCAGCAGCCGTCTGCCGGGGAGCTCCTACGAGCAGTACTTC. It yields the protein CASSRLPGSSYEQYF.

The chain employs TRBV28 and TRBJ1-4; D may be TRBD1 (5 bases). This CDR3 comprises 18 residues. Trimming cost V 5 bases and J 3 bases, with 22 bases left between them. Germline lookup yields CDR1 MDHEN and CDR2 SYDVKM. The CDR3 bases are TGTGCCAGCAGTGGCATCACAGGTAGGAGGTGGTCTAATGAAAAACTGTTTTTT. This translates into CASSGITGRRWSNEKLFF. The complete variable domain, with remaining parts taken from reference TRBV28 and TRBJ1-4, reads DVKVTQSSRYLVKRTGEKVFLECVQDMDHENMFWYRQDPGLGLRLIYFSYDVKMKEKGDIPEGYSVSREKKERFSLILESASTNQTSMYLCASSGITGRRWSNEKLFFGSGTQLSVL.

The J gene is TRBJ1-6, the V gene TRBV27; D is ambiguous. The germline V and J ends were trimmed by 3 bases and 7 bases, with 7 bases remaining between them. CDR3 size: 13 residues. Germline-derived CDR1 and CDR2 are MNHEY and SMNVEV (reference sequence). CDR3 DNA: TGTGCCAGCAGTTTCGGCCCAAATTCACCCCTCCACTTT. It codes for CASSFGPNSPLHF.

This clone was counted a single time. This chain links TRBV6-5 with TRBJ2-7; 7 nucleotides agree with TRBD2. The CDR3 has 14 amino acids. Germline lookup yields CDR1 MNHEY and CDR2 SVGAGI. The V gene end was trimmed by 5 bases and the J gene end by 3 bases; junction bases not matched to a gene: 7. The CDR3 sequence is CASSRRAGVYEQYF. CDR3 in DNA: TGTGCCAGCAGTCGCAGGGCGGGAGTCTACGAGCAGTACTTC.

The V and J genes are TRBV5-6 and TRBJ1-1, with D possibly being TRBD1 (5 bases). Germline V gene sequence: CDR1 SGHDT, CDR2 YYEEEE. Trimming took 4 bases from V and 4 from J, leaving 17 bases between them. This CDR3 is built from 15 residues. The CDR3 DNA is TGTGCCAGCAGCCGAAGACAGCCCGGAGTCACTGAAGCTTTCTTT. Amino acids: CASSRRQPGVTEAFF.

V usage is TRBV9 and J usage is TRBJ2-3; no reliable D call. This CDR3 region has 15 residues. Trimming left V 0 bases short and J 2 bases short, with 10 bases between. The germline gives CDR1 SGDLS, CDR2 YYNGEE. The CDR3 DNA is TGTGCCAGCAGCGTAGGTGGCAGACCCACAGATACGCAGTATTTT. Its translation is CASSVGGRPTDTQYF. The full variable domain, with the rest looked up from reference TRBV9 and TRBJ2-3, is DSGVTQTPKHLITATGQRVTLRCSPRSGDLSVYWYQQSLDQGLQFLIQYYNGEERAKGNILERFSAQQFPDLHSELNLSSLELGDSALYFCASSVGGRPTDTQYFGPGTRLTVL.